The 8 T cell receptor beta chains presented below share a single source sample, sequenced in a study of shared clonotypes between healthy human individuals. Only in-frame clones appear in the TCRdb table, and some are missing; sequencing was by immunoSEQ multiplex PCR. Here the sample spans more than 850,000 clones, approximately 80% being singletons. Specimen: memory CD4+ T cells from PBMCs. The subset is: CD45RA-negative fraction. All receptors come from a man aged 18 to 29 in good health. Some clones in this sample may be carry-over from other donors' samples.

CDR3 amino acids: CASSWAQGRGYTF. The CDR3 nucleotides read TGTGCCAGCAGTTGGGCACAGGGTCGCGGCTACACCTTC. The chain recombines TRBV6-5 with TRBJ1-2; a weak D match, TRBD1 (6 bases). The CDR3 runs 13 residues. In germline, CDR1 is MNHEY, CDR2 SVGAGI. The V gene lost 4 bases and the J gene lost 8 bases, with 14 bases spanning the gap.

The CDR3 here is CASSVGNEQYF. The CDR3 DNA sequence: TGTGCCAGCAGTGTGGGGAACGAGCAGTACTTC. This chain uses TRBV2 with TRBJ2-7; D is unresolved. From germline, CDR1 is SNHLY and CDR2 FYNNEI. CDR3 length: 11 amino acids. V was pared by 4 bases and J by 5 bases, with 6 bases between.

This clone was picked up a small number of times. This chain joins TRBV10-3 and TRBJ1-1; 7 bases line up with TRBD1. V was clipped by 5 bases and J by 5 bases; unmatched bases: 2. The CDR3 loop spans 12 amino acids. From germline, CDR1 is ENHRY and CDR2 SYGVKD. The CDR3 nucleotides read TGTGCCATCAGTAGACAGGGAACTGAAGCTTTCTTT. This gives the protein CAISRQGTEAFF.

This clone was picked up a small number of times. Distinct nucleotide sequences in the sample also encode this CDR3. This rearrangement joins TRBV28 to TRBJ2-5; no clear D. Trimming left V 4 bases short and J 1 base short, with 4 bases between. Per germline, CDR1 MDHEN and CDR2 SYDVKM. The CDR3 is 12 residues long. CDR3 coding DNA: TGTGCCAGCAGTTGGGGCCAAGAGACCCAGTACTTC. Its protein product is CASSWGQETQYF.

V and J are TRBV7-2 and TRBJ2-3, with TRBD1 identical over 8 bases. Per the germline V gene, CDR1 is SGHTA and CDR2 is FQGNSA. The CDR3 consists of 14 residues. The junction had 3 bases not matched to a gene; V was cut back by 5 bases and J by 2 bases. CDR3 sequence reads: CASSPDRVTDTQYF. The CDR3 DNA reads TGTGCCAGCAGCCCGGACAGGGTCACAGATACGCAGTATTTT.

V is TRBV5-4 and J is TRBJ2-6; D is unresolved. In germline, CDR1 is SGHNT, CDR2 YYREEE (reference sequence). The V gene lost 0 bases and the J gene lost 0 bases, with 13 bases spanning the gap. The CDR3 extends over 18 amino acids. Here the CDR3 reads CASSLVGQLSSGANVLTF. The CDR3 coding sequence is TGTGCCAGCAGCTTGGTAGGGCAGTTGAGCTCTGGGGCCAACGTCCTGACTTTC.

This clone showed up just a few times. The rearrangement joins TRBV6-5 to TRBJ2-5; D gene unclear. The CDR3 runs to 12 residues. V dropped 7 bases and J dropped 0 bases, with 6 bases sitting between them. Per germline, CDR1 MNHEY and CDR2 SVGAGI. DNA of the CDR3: TGTGCCAGCACCCCGGACCAAGAGACCCAGTACTTC. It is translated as CASTPDQETQYF.

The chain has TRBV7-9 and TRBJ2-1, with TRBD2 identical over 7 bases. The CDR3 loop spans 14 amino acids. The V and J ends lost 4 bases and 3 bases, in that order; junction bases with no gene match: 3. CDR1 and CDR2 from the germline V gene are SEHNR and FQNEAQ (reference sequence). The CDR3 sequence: CASSSGLVYNEQFF. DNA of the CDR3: TGTGCCAGCAGCTCCGGACTAGTCTACAATGAGCAGTTCTTC.